This TCR beta chain was captured by sequencing in a study of OX40 agonist ivuxolimab in advanced cancers. This CDR3 has 14 amino acids. The germline V gene has CDR1 GTSNPN and CDR2 SVGIG (reference sequence). V lost 4 bases to trimming and J lost 5 bases; unmatched junction nucleotides: 10. Here immunoSEQ multiplex PCR was the method, and the copy in TCRdb shows in-frame clones only, minus some. Here the sample spans around 15,000 clones, about 89% being singletons. The TCR originated in an adult with an advanced solid tumor such as melanoma, head and neck, liver or kidney cancer. Sequences were derived from CD4+ or CD8+ T cells sorted from blood, sampled in a trial of the OX40 agonist ivuxolimab. V and J are TRBV30 and TRBJ2-5; 7 bases line up with TRBD2. CDR3 nucleotide sequence: TGTGCCTGGAAGCGGGACTTCGGGACGGAGACCCAGTACTTC. Residues: CAWKRDFGTETQYF.